Listed below are T cell receptor beta chains from one sample, sequenced in a study of beta chain features in type 1 diabetes. Some clones are missing from TCRdb's copy, which holds only in-frame ones; the method was immunoSEQ multiplex PCR. This table holds over 150,000 clones, about 13% found once. The sample consisted of central memory CD4+ T cells from blood. The receptors originated from a woman aged 18-29 years in good health. The CDR3 runs from the conserved cysteine through the conserved F or W. A D gene is named only where the DNA matches it firmly. Not every row has a clone size; where given, it reads once, few, many or a size class.

v_gene: TRBV19
d_gene: TRBD2
j_gene: TRBJ2-3
abundance: .
CDR3aa: CASSMRESTDTQYF
CDR3nt: TGTGCCAGTAGTATGCGGGAGAGCACAGATACGCAGTATTTT

v_gene: TRBV28
d_gene: TRBD1
j_gene: TRBJ2-7
abundance: few
CDR3aa: CASSDPGTGLHEQYF
CDR3nt: TGTGCCAGCAGTGATCCCGGGACAGGGCTACACGAGCAGTACTTC

v_gene: TRBV4-2
d_gene: .
j_gene: TRBJ1-1
abundance: .
CDR3aa: CASSFTLRNTEAFF
CDR3nt: TGTGCCAGCAGTTTCACCCTCAGGAACACTGAAGCTTTCTTT

v_gene: TRBV9
d_gene: .
j_gene: TRBJ2-1
abundance: .
CDR3aa: CASTRQGKQYNEQFF
CDR3nt: TGTGCCAGTACAAGACAAGGAAAGCAATACAATGAGCAGTTCTTC

v_gene: TRBV5-4
d_gene: TRBD2
j_gene: TRBJ2-1
abundance: few
CDR3aa: CASSSTSGRGGEQFF
CDR3nt: TGTGCCAGCAGCTCCACTAGCGGGAGGGGCGGTGAGCAGTTCTTC

v_gene: TRBV10-3
d_gene: TRBD2
j_gene: TRBJ2-4
abundance: .
CDR3aa: CAISEAGGGNIQYF
CDR3nt: TGTGCCATCAGTGAGGCGGGAGGGGGAAACATTCAGTACTTC

v_gene: TRBV18
d_gene: TRBD1
j_gene: TRBJ2-7
abundance: few
CDR3aa: CASSLNPGQGYYEQYF
CDR3nt: TGTGCCAGCTCCCTGAACCCGGGACAGGGATACTACGAGCAGTACTTC

v_gene: TRBV5-4
d_gene: .
j_gene: TRBJ2-3
abundance: few
CDR3aa: CASSLVVGNTDTQYF
CDR3nt: TGTGCCAGCAGCTTGGTGGTCGGTAACACAGATACGCAGTATTTT

v_gene: TRBV18
d_gene: .
j_gene: TRBJ1-1
abundance: .
CDR3aa: CASSPRSARELLGAFF
CDR3nt: TGTGCCAGCTCACCAAGGTCGGCTCGGGAACTTTTAGGAGCTTTCTTT

v_gene: TRBV30
d_gene: TRBD1
j_gene: TRBJ2-1
abundance: few
CDR3aa: CAWSSQGPTYNEQFF
CDR3nt: TGTGCCTGGAGTTCACAGGGGCCGACTTACAATGAGCAGTTCTTC

v_gene: TRBV6-5
d_gene: .
j_gene: TRBJ1-1
abundance: .
CDR3aa: CASSHPTGTEAFF
CDR3nt: TGTGCCAGCAGTCACCCGACAGGAACTGAAGCTTTCTTT

v_gene: TRBV19
d_gene: .
j_gene: TRBJ2-2
abundance: few
CDR3aa: CASSISRGFTGELFF
CDR3nt: TGTGCCAGTAGTATCTCCAGGGGATTCACCGGGGAGCTGTTTTTT

v_gene: TRBV6-5
d_gene: TRBD2
j_gene: TRBJ2-7
abundance: few
CDR3aa: CASSLAGGAYEQYF
CDR3nt: TGTGCCAGCAGCCTAGCGGGGGGGGCTTACGAGCAGTACTTC

v_gene: TRBV7-9
d_gene: TRBD1
j_gene: TRBJ1-4
abundance: .
CDR3aa: CASSSDRENNEKLFF
CDR3nt: TGTGCCAGCAGCTCCGACAGGGAGAATAATGAAAAACTGTTTTTT

v_gene: TRBV7-2
d_gene: TRBD1
j_gene: TRBJ1-2
abundance: .
CDR3aa: CASNDRGVYGYTF
CDR3nt: TGTGCCAGCAACGACAGGGGCGTCTATGGCTACACCTTC

v_gene: TRBV18
d_gene: .
j_gene: TRBJ2-7
abundance: .
CDR3aa: CASSNSYEQYF
CDR3nt: TGTGCCAGCTCAAATAGTTACGAGCAGTACTTC

v_gene: TRBV4-3
d_gene: TRBD2
j_gene: TRBJ2-1
abundance: .
CDR3aa: CASSPRTSGYYNEQFF
CDR3nt: TGCGCCAGCAGCCCCCGGACTAGCGGATACTACAATGAGCAGTTCTTC

v_gene: TRBV7-2
d_gene: .
j_gene: TRBJ2-5
abundance: .
CDR3aa: CASSLAGRGETQYF
CDR3nt: TGTGCCAGCAGCTTAGCGGGCAGGGGAGAGACCCAGTACTTC

v_gene: TRBV30
d_gene: .
j_gene: TRBJ2-2
abundance: few
CDR3aa: CACSLPHNVNTGELFF
CDR3nt: TGTGCCTGCTCCTTACCCCACAATGTCAACACCGGGGAGCTGTTTTTT

v_gene: TRBV7-3
d_gene: TRBD2
j_gene: TRBJ2-3
abundance: .
CDR3aa: CASSRLAGVGTDTQYF
CDR3nt: TGTGCCAGCAGCCGACTAGCGGGGGTAGGCACAGATACGCAGTATTTT

v_gene: TRBV5-1
d_gene: TRBD1
j_gene: TRBJ1-4
abundance: .
CDR3aa: CASSFDTGGNEKLFF
CDR3nt: TGCGCCAGCAGCTTCGATACAGGGGGTAATGAAAAACTGTTTTTT

v_gene: TRBV27
d_gene: TRBD1
j_gene: TRBJ1-2
abundance: few
CDR3aa: CASSLGPNLRGYGYTF
CDR3nt: TGTGCCAGCAGTTTGGGGCCCAACCTCAGGGGGTATGGCTACACCTTC

v_gene: TRBV29-1
d_gene: .
j_gene: TRBJ2-1
abundance: few
CDR3aa: CSVVGGRGIGESEQFF
CDR3nt: TGCAGCGTTGTGGGGGGACGTGGGATAGGGGAGAGTGAGCAGTTCTTC

v_gene: TRBV25-1
d_gene: .
j_gene: TRBJ2-7
abundance: .
CDR3aa: CASSDQGSSEQYF
CDR3nt: TGTGCCAGCAGTGACCAGGGGTCGTCCGAGCAGTACTTC

v_gene: TRBV7-9
d_gene: .
j_gene: TRBJ2-7
abundance: few
CDR3aa: CASSFVAYEQYF
CDR3nt: TGTGCCAGCAGCTTCGTAGCCTACGAGCAGTACTTC

v_gene: TRBV28
d_gene: TRBD1
j_gene: TRBJ2-7
abundance: few
CDR3aa: CASRGDRVGEQYF
CDR3nt: TGTGCCAGCAGGGGGGACAGGGTTGGCGAGCAGTACTTC

v_gene: TRBV19
d_gene: .
j_gene: TRBJ2-6
abundance: few
CDR3aa: CASSTQGSGANVLTF
CDR3nt: TGTGCCAGTAGTACGCAGGGCTCTGGGGCCAACGTCCTGACTTTC

v_gene: TRBV15
d_gene: .
j_gene: TRBJ1-5
abundance: .
CDR3aa: CATKGQRGNQPQHF
CDR3nt: TGTGCCACCAAGGGCCAGAGAGGGAATCAGCCCCAGCATTTT

v_gene: TRBV19
d_gene: .
j_gene: TRBJ2-2
abundance: .
CDR3aa: CASSIGQPNTGELFF
CDR3nt: TGTGCCAGTAGTATTGGGCAGCCGAACACCGGGGAGCTGTTTTTT

v_gene: TRBV7-9
d_gene: .
j_gene: TRBJ1-3
abundance: .
CDR3aa: CASSFTGNSGNTIYF
CDR3nt: TGTGCCAGCAGCTTTACAGGGAACTCTGGAAACACCATATATTTT

v_gene: TRBV29-1
d_gene: .
j_gene: TRBJ2-4
abundance: many
CDR3aa: CSVGGSKNIQYF
CDR3nt: TGCAGCGTTGGAGGGTCCAAAAACATTCAGTACTTC

v_gene: TRBV6-5
d_gene: .
j_gene: TRBJ2-2
abundance: .
CDR3aa: CASNPETAHRELFF
CDR3nt: TGTGCCAGCAACCCGGAGACAGCCCACCGGGAGCTGTTTTTT

v_gene: TRBV4-1
d_gene: .
j_gene: TRBJ2-5
abundance: .
CDR3aa: CASSQTHSYQETQYF
CDR3nt: TGCGCCAGCAGCCAGACCCACAGTTACCAAGAGACCCAGTACTTC

v_gene: TRBV7-3
d_gene: TRBD2
j_gene: TRBJ2-5
abundance: .
CDR3aa: CASSSTSGRQETQYF
CDR3nt: TGTGCCAGCAGCTCGACTAGCGGCCGCCAAGAGACCCAGTACTTC

v_gene: TRBV6-5
d_gene: .
j_gene: TRBJ2-6
abundance: few
CDR3aa: CASSYMASGANVLTF
CDR3nt: TGTGCCAGCAGTTACATGGCCTCTGGGGCCAACGTCCTGACTTTC

v_gene: TRBV4-2
d_gene: TRBD2
j_gene: TRBJ2-3
abundance: .
CDR3aa: CASSQEASGRFDTQYF
CDR3nt: TGTGCCAGCAGCCAAGAGGCTAGCGGGAGGTTCGATACGCAGTATTTT

v_gene: TRBV2
d_gene: TRBD1
j_gene: TRBJ1-1
abundance: .
CDR3aa: CASLRTGGNTEAFF
CDR3nt: TGTGCCAGCCTTAGGACAGGGGGCAACACTGAAGCTTTCTTT

v_gene: TRBV28
d_gene: .
j_gene: TRBJ1-2
abundance: few
CDR3aa: CASSLQGRGYTF
CDR3nt: TGTGCCAGCAGTCTGCAGGGGAGAGGCTACACCTTC

v_gene: TRBV7-9
d_gene: .
j_gene: TRBJ2-1
abundance: few
CDR3aa: CASSLGQVLWNEQFF
CDR3nt: TGTGCCAGCAGCTTAGGACAGGTTCTATGGAATGAGCAGTTCTTC

v_gene: TRBV7-9
d_gene: TRBD1
j_gene: TRBJ2-7
abundance: few
CDR3aa: CASSAGTGLIEQYF
CDR3nt: TGTGCCAGCAGCGCAGGGACAGGGCTCATCGAGCAGTACTTC

v_gene: TRBV11-3
d_gene: .
j_gene: TRBJ2-2
abundance: few
CDR3aa: CASSPLGGRSTGELFF
CDR3nt: TGTGCCAGCAGCCCCCTCGGGGGGCGTTCCACCGGGGAGCTGTTTTTT

v_gene: TRBV5-4
d_gene: .
j_gene: TRBJ2-3
abundance: .
CDR3aa: CASRRDRTNTQYF
CDR3nt: TGTGCCAGCCGGCGGGACAGAACCAATACGCAGTATTTT

v_gene: TRBV5-6
d_gene: .
j_gene: TRBJ1-3
abundance: few
CDR3aa: CASSFDRLSGNTIYF
CDR3nt: TGTGCCAGCAGCTTCGACAGGCTCTCTGGAAACACCATATATTTT

v_gene: TRBV5-1
d_gene: .
j_gene: TRBJ2-1
abundance: few
CDR3aa: CASSSGLVYNEQFF
CDR3nt: TGCGCCAGCAGCTCGGGACTGGTGTACAATGAGCAGTTCTTC

v_gene: TRBV18
d_gene: .
j_gene: TRBJ1-2
abundance: few
CDR3aa: CASSEGVDYGYTF
CDR3nt: TGTGCCAGCTCCGAGGGAGTCGACTATGGCTACACCTTC

v_gene: TRBV5-4
d_gene: TRBD1
j_gene: TRBJ2-5
abundance: few
CDR3aa: CASSTDRRIETQYF
CDR3nt: TGTGCCAGCAGCACGGACAGGAGAATAGAGACCCAGTACTTC

v_gene: TRBV4-1
d_gene: .
j_gene: TRBJ1-5
abundance: few
CDR3aa: CASSPRYRGGALSNQPQHF
CDR3nt: TGCGCCAGCAGCCCACGATATAGGGGAGGGGCTCTTAGCAATCAGCCCCAGCATTTT

v_gene: TRBV28
d_gene: .
j_gene: TRBJ2-7
abundance: .
CDR3aa: CASSLRYEQYF
CDR3nt: TGTGCCAGCAGTTTGAGGTACGAGCAGTACTTC

v_gene: TRBV15
d_gene: TRBD1
j_gene: TRBJ2-7
abundance: .
CDR3aa: CATSRGGTGGLDEQYF
CDR3nt: TGTGCCACCAGCAGGGGAGGGACAGGGGGATTGGACGAGCAGTACTTC

v_gene: TRBV28
d_gene: .
j_gene: TRBJ1-2
abundance: few
CDR3aa: CASRTSAHYGYTF
CDR3nt: TGTGCCAGCAGAACTAGCGCGCACTATGGCTACACCTTC

v_gene: TRBV6-1
d_gene: TRBD1
j_gene: TRBJ2-5
abundance: few
CDR3aa: CASRDRGWQETQYF
CDR3nt: TGTGCCAGCAGGGACAGGGGATGGCAAGAGACCCAGTACTTC

v_gene: TRBV5-4
d_gene: TRBD2
j_gene: TRBJ2-3
abundance: .
CDR3aa: CASSFRSGMDTQYF
CDR3nt: TGTGCCAGCAGCTTCCGTAGCGGGATGGATACGCAGTATTTT

v_gene: TRBV28
d_gene: .
j_gene: TRBJ2-7
abundance: many
CDR3aa: CASSLSRGSYEQYF
CDR3nt: TGTGCCAGCAGTTTAAGTAGGGGCTCCTACGAGCAGTACTTC

v_gene: TRBV29-1
d_gene: TRBD2
j_gene: TRBJ2-5
abundance: few
CDR3aa: CSVAGLAGVETQYF
CDR3nt: TGCAGCGTTGCCGGACTAGCGGGCGTGGAGACCCAGTACTTC

v_gene: TRBV2
d_gene: .
j_gene: TRBJ2-1
abundance: few
CDR3aa: CASKRASASLAFF
CDR3nt: TGTGCCAGCAAACGGGCTAGTGCGTCCCTAGCGTTCTTC

v_gene: TRBV28
d_gene: TRBD2
j_gene: TRBJ2-1
abundance: few
CDR3aa: CASTTWAVLAGVSYNEQFF
CDR3nt: TGTGCCAGCACCACTTGGGCTGTCCTAGCGGGAGTATCCTACAATGAGCAGTTCTTC

v_gene: TRBV4-1
d_gene: .
j_gene: TRBJ1-1
abundance: few
CDR3aa: CASSQRTFFVRGTEAFF
CDR3nt: TGCGCCAGCAGCCAAAGGACATTTTTCGTCAGGGGAACTGAAGCTTTCTTT

v_gene: TRBV29-1
d_gene: TRBD1
j_gene: TRBJ1-3
abundance: .
CDR3aa: CSVDDRVRGNTIYF
CDR3nt: TGCAGCGTTGACGACAGGGTGCGCGGAAACACCATATATTTT

v_gene: TRBV30
d_gene: .
j_gene: TRBJ1-1
abundance: few
CDR3aa: CAWSTSGTHEAFF
CDR3nt: TGTGCCTGGAGTACGTCAGGGACTCATGAAGCTTTCTTT